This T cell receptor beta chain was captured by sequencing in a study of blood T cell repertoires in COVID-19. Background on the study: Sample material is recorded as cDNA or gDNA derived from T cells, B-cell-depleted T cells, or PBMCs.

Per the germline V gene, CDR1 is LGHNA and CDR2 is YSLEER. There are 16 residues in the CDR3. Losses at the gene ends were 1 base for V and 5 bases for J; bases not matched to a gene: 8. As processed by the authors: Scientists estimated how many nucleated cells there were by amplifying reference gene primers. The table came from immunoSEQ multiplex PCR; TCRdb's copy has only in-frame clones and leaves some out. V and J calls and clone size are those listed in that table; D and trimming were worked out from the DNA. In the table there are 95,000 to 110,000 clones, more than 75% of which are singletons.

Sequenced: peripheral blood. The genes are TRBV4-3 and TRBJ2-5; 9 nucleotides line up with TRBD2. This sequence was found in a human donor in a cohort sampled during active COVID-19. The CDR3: CASSQGGGGALETQYF. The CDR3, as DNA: TGCGCCAGCAGCCAAGGGGGCGGGGGGGCCCTGGAGACCCAGTACTTC.